The 32 T cell receptor beta chains in this list originate from one sample, sequenced in a study of tumor and adjacent non-tumor tissue in lung cancer. A modified ARM-PCR protocol with three rounds of nested PCR amplified TCRbeta. TCRdb passed the multiplex PCR reads through MiXCR, listing each CDR3 protein once. Of approximately 150,000 distinct CDR3 sequences in the sample, around two thirds were seen once. The template was RNA from unsorted bulk tissue. The material sequenced was lung tumor tissue. All receptors derive from a man aged 55 to 70 with small cell lung cancer.

The gene calls are TRBV28 and TRBJ2-5; D perhaps matches TRBD2 (6 bases). The CDR3 contains 16 residues. Trimming took 0 bases from V and 5 from J, leaving 16 bases between them. Germline assignment: CDR1 MDHEN and CDR2 SYDVKM. The chain's CDR3 is CASSLWGSAGRETQYF. The CDR3, as DNA: TGTGCCAGCAGTTTATGGGGGTCCGCGGGACGGGAGACCCAGTACTTC.

The count of this clonotype is one. No conserved phenylalanine or tryptophan is present at the end of the CDR3, so a read error is the likely explanation. V and J are TRBV29-1 and TRBJ2-7; TRBD1 agrees at 7 bases. V was clipped by 5 bases and J by 7 bases; unmatched bases: 8. Germline V gene sequence: CDR1 SQVTM, CDR2 ANQGSEA. The CDR3 has 12 residues. The CDR3 loop is CSVTVTRGEQYY. The CDR3 DNA sequence: TGCAGCGTTACAGTTACCAGGGGGGAGCAGTACTAC.

Remarks on this clonotype: A single base separates this from a much larger clone, so it may be a read error. The rearrangement links TRBV6-1 to TRBJ1-5; no clear D. Germline V gene data show CDR1 as MNHNS and CDR2 as SASEGT. The CDR3 extends over 13 amino acids. CDR3 amino acids: CASSEVANLPQHF. The DNA of the CDR3 is TGTGCCAGCAGTGAAGTTGCCAATCTGCCCCAGCATTTT.

Turning to this clonotype: Since no conserved phenylalanine or tryptophan closes the CDR3, a read error is the likely cause. The V gene is TRBV20-1, the J gene TRBJ2-2; D is possibly TRBD2 (6 bases). Germline CDR1 reads DFQATT; CDR2 reads SNEGSKA (reference sequence). CDR3 length: 14 residues. The ends were cut back, 1 base at V and 4 bases at J, with 10 bases in the middle. The DNA for the CDR3 is TGCAGTGCTAGAGCGGGAGCGATCACCGGGGAGCTGTTTTCT. Translated: CSARAGAITGELFS.

This clonotype was picked up a small number of times. The chain is built from TRBV18 and TRBJ2-1; D is ambiguous. Germline assignment: CDR1 KGHSH and CDR2 LQKENI. The CDR3 sequence is 16 residues long. V gave up 3 bases and J gave up 0 bases, with 12 bases separating them. The chain's CDR3 is CASSPSSASSYNEQFF. The CDR3 coding sequence is TGTGCCAGCTCACCGTCCAGCGCTAGCTCCTACAATGAGCAGTTCTTC.

The rearrangement links TRBV28 to TRBJ2-7; D is undetermined. This CDR3 comprises 12 residues. V shed 10 bases and J shed 0 bases, with 10 bases lying between them. CDR1 and CDR2 from the germline V gene are MDHEN and SYDVKM. The CDR3, as DNA: TGTGCCACCCATGGAAGCTCCTACGAGCAGTACTTC. Translation gives CATHGSSYEQYF.

The chain joins TRBV7-8 to TRBJ2-5; D call uncertain. This CDR3 region has 12 residues. CDR1 is SGHVS and CDR2 is FQNEAQ in the germline V gene. The V gene lost 5 bases and the J gene lost 5 bases, with 9 bases spanning the gap. CDR3 loop: CASSASWETQYF. CDR3 bases: TGTGCCAGCAGCGCCTCGTGGGAGACCCAGTACTTC. The full variable domain, rest sourced from reference TRBV7-8 and TRBJ2-5, is GAGVSQSPRYKVAKRGQDVALRCDPISGHVSLFWYQQALGQGPEFLTYFQNEAQLDKSGLPSDRFFAERPEGSVSTLKIQRTQQEDSAVYLCASSASWETQYFGPGTRLLVL.

This clonotype was seen many times. The J gene is TRBJ1-1, the V gene TRBV20-1; possibly TRBD1 for D (6 bases). The CDR3 sequence is 13 residues long. Trimming cost V 3 bases and J 5 bases, with 13 bases left between them. Per germline, CDR1 DFQATT and CDR2 SNEGSKA (reference sequence). The CDR3 sequence is CSASRGRGTEAFF. Here the CDR3 DNA reads TGCAGTGCTAGTCGGGGGCGGGGGACTGAAGCTTTCTTT.

The CDR3 loop reads CSALKITGDGTDTQYF. The DNA for the CDR3 is TGCAGTGCTCTGAAAATTACAGGGGATGGCACAGATACGCAGTATTTT. The V call is TRBV20-1, the J call TRBJ2-3; 7 bases fit TRBD1. Unmatched junction bases numbered 12, after V lost 5 bases and J lost 1 base. This CDR3 comprises 16 residues. The germline CDR1 and CDR2 sequences are DFQATT and SNEGSKA (reference sequence).

The rearrangement links TRBV11-2 to TRBJ2-1; TRBD2 matches 14 bases. J was trimmed by 6 bases and V by 4 bases; bases with no gene match: 11. The CDR3 contains 18 residues. Germline loops: CDR1 SGHAT, CDR2 FQNNGV. CDR3 region: CASSYYARGLAGVNEQFF. In DNA, the CDR3 is TGTGCCAGCAGCTACTACGCCCGGGGACTAGCGGGAGTCAATGAGCAGTTCTTC.

As for this clonotype: A read error is possible here, since a much larger clone lies one base away. The chain carries TRBV5-1 and TRBJ2-5; weak D call: TRBD1 (6 bases). Germline V gene sequence: CDR1 SGHRS, CDR2 YFSETQ. The CDR3 runs to 13 residues. Written as DNA, the CDR3 is TGCGTCAGCAGCCACGGACAGCAAGAGACCCAGTACTTC. This gives the protein CVSSHGQQETQYF.

To note about this clonotype: The junction and the germline gene differ at one end; a read error may be behind it. The rearrangement links TRBV11-3 to TRBJ2-1; 7 nucleotides agree with TRBD1. Germline lookup yields CDR1 SGHNT and CDR2 YENEEA. This CDR3 has 15 residues. Here the CDR3 reads CASSFEGGRGDDQFF. The CDR3 region has the DNA TGTGCCAGCAGCTTTGAAGGGGGCCGTGGCGATGACCAGTTCTTC.

This clonotype showed up many times. The rearrangement links TRBV11-2 to TRBJ2-1; D unclear. Germline CDR1 SGHAT, CDR2 FQNNGV. CDR3 length: 16 amino acids. The V and J ends lost 2 bases and 5 bases respectively, with 16 bases between them. CDR3 nucleotide sequence: TGTGCCAGCAGCTTACGGGTGGCACAATCCAACAATGAGCAGTTCTTC. This sequence encodes CASSLRVAQSNNEQFF.

This sequence joins TRBV11-2 and TRBJ2-1, with TRBD2 identical over 11 bases. V lost 7 bases and J lost 9; bases outside the gene matches: 11. Germline V gives CDR1 SGHAT, CDR2 FQNNGV. The CDR3 has 15 residues. The CDR3, as DNA: TGTGCCAGCACCTTGGTACTAGCGGGAGTGGTTGAGCAGTTCTTC. Translating gives CASTLVLAGVVEQFF.

J is TRBJ1-4 and V is TRBV4-2; D may be TRBD1 (5 bases). CDR3 length equals 15 residues. V shed 0 bases and J shed 8 bases, with 13 bases lying between them. Germline V gene sequence: CDR1 LGHNA, CDR2 YNFKEQ. DNA for the CDR3: TGTGCCAGCAGCCAAGATCTAGGAGGGGAGGAAAAACTGTTTTTT. This sequence encodes CASSQDLGGEEKLFF.

The genes are TRBV11-2 and TRBJ2-7; D remains unclear. Germline V gene sequence: CDR1 SGHAT, CDR2 FQNNGV. This CDR3 has 13 residues. V was cut by 3 bases and J by 4 bases, with 10 bases left in between. CDR3 DNA sequence: TGTGCCAGCAGCTTGACGAACTATTACGAGCAGTACGTC. Its translation: CASSLTNYYEQYV.

Concerning this clonotype: The junction departs from the called germline gene at one end, perhaps through a read error. V gene TRBV5-4 combines with J gene TRBJ1-2; D is perhaps TRBD1 (6 bases). CDR3 length: 15 amino acids. Germline values: CDR1 SGHNT, CDR2 YYREEE (reference sequence). CDR3: CASSLEGEPTYDYTF. The CDR3 DNA is TGTGCCAGCAGCTTGGAGGGGGAGCCTACTTATGACTACACCTTC.

The V call is TRBV6-2 or TRBV6-3, the J call TRBJ1-6; 8 bases match TRBD1. This CDR3 has 13 residues. The V gene end was trimmed by 10 bases and the J gene end by 9 bases; junction bases not matched to a gene: 8. From germline, CDR1 is MNHEY and CDR2 SVGEGT. The CDR3 nucleotides are TGTGCCACCGGACAGGGCACGAGTTCACCCCTCCACTTT. Its protein product is CATGQGTSSPLHF.

Regarding this clonotype: The junction departs from germline at one end; a sequencing error may be responsible. This sequence joins TRBV5-6 and TRBJ1-2, with TRBD1 as a possible D gene (5 bases). This CDR3 contains 13 residues. Germline lookup yields CDR1 SGHDT and CDR2 YYEEEE. CDR3 sequence reads: CACSLSGRGGYSF. In nucleotides, the CDR3 is TGTGCCTGCAGCTTATCGGGGCGAGGTGGCTACAGCTTC.

With regard to this clonotype: A much more abundant neighbour one base away suggests this may be a read error. The chain combines TRBV11-2 with TRBJ1-6; D is uncertain. V was trimmed by 0 bases and J by 10 bases, leaving 13 bases between them. The germline gives CDR1 SGHAT, CDR2 FQNNGV. CDR3 size: 15 residues. The CDR3: CASSLDTHGVSPLHF. DNA of the CDR3: TGTGCCAGCAGCTTAGATACCCATGGGGTCTCACCCCTCCACTTT. Combining the CDR3 with reference TRBV11-2 and TRBJ1-6 gives the whole variable domain EAGVAQSPRYKIIEKRQSVAFWCNPISGHATLYWYQQILGQGPKLLIQFQNNGVVDDSQLPKDRFSAERLKGVDSTLKIQPAKLEDSAVYLCASSLDTHGVSPLHFGNGTRLTVT.

About this clonotype: Being one base from a much bigger clone, this may be a read error. This chain uses TRBV20-1 with TRBJ1-1; a possible D gene is TRBD1 (5 bases). V lost 6 bases to trimming and J lost 0 bases, with 8 bases between them. CDR1 and CDR2 (germline): DFQATT, SNEGSKA (reference sequence). This CDR3 is 12 amino acids long. The CDR3: CSAVGVNTEAFF. Written as DNA, the CDR3 is TGCAGTGCCGTGGGGGTGAACACTGAAGCTTTCTTT.

This chain connects TRBV4-1 to TRBJ2-3, with D perhaps TRBD2 (6 bases). CDR3 length: 16 residues. Germline assignment: CDR1 MGHRA and CDR2 YSYEKL. V was trimmed by 4 bases and J by 1 base, leaving 15 bases between them. The CDR3 DNA reads as TGCGCCAGCAGCCCGGCGCGGACTATCGGCACAGATACGCAGTATTTT. Translating gives CASSPARTIGTDTQYF.

The genes are TRBV29-1 and TRBJ2-7, with D possibly being TRBD1 or TRBD2 (5 bases each). This CDR3 region has 14 residues. The ends were cut back, 7 bases at V and 0 bases at J, with 16 bases in the middle. Germline CDR1 reads SQVTM; CDR2 reads ANQGSEA. The CDR3 region is CSDSRDPRSYEQYV. The DNA of the CDR3 is TGCAGCGATTCCAGGGACCCGCGCTCCTACGAGCAGTACGTC.

The chain links TRBV11-1 to TRBJ2-7; D is undetermined. The V and J ends lost 5 bases and 4 bases respectively, with 12 bases between them. CDR1 and CDR2 from the germline V gene are SGHAT and FQDESV (reference sequence). The CDR3 runs to 13 residues. The CDR3 loop reads CASSLNFGYEQYV. CDR3 nucleotides: TGTGCCAGCAGCCTAAACTTTGGTTACGAGCAGTACGTC.

This clonotype was seen a single time. This may stem from a read error, because a much larger clone lies one nucleotide away. V and J are TRBV29-1 and TRBJ1-4, with 7 positions matching TRBD1. This CDR3 is 15 amino acids long. V trimming: 6 bases; J trimming: 3 bases; junction bases outside the gene matches: 10. The germline CDR1 and CDR2 sequences are SQVTM and ANQGSEA. The chain's CDR3 is CSVRTLGGSNEKLFF. DNA for the CDR3: TGCAGCGTCCGAACATTAGGGGGCTCTAATGAAAAACTGTTTTTT.

The CDR3 loop is CANSRTAEKLFF. In DNA form, the CDR3 reads TGTGCCAATAGCAGGACAGCTGAAAAACTGTTTTTT. The chain combines TRBV11-1 with TRBJ1-4; possibly TRBD1 for D (6 bases). The CDR3 covers 12 residues. Germline V gene data show CDR1 as SGHAT and CDR2 as FQDESV (reference sequence). V dropped 10 bases and J dropped 7 bases, with 13 bases sitting between them.

Details on this clonotype: The germline gene is not matched at one end of the junction; a read error may be the cause. The gene calls are TRBV28 and TRBJ2-4; D is possibly TRBD1 (5 bases). CDR1 MDHEN and CDR2 SYDVKM come from the germline V gene. CDR3 length equals 20 residues. The CDR3: CTSSSSALRQLLLAKNIQYF. CDR3 bases: TGTACCAGCAGTTCATCGGCATTAAGACAGCTATTACTAGCCAAAAACATTCAGTACTTC.

Remarks on this clonotype: The junction does not match germline at one end; this may be a read error. CDR3 amino acids: CSAGQTQQPHHF. The CDR3 DNA reads as TGCAGTGCGGGACAGACTCAACAGCCCCATCATTTT. The rearrangement uses TRBV20-1 and TRBJ1-5, with TRBD1 matching over 7 bases. This CDR3 contains 12 residues. Germline CDR1 and CDR2: DFQATT and SNEGSKA (reference sequence).

The J gene is TRBJ2-1, the V gene TRBV6-2 or TRBV6-3; 8 positions agree with TRBD2. Trimming took 7 bases from V and 0 from J; bases not matched to a gene: 17. CDR1 is MNHEY, CDR2 SVGEGT, per germline. The length of the CDR3 is 19 residues. CDR3 bases: TGTGCCAGCATTTATTCGACGGTGACTAGCGTCCTCTCCTACAATGAGCAGTTCTTC. Amino acid sequence: CASIYSTVTSVLSYNEQFF.

As regards this clonotype: Sequence at one end of the junction differs from germline and may be a read error. V and J are TRBV5-1 and TRBJ2-2, with TRBD2 as a possible D gene (5 bases). This CDR3 comprises 16 residues. Germline V gene lookup returns CDR1 SGHRS and CDR2 YFSETQ. CDR3 region: CASSLVIAFNTGELFF. The CDR3 DNA reads as TGCGCTAGCAGCTTGGTGATAGCGTTCAACACCGGGGAGCTGTTTTTT. The full variable domain, with the rest looked up from reference TRBV5-1 and TRBJ2-2, is KAGVTQTPRYLIKTRGQQVTLSCSPISGHRSVSWYQQTPGQGLQFLFEYFSETQRNKGNFPGRFSGRQFSNSRSEMNVSTLELGDSALYLCASSLVIAFNTGELFFGEGSRLTVL.

The V and J genes are TRBV5-1 and TRBJ2-3; D uncertain. V was clipped by 4 bases and J by 0 bases, with 15 bases between them. Per germline, CDR1 SGHRS and CDR2 YFSETQ. The CDR3 is 16 amino acids. The CDR3 DNA reads TGCGCCAGCAGCCTAGGGCTGTCCAGTAGCACAGATACGCAGTATTTT. As protein: CASSLGLSSSTDTQYF.

As to this clonotype: The junction does not match germline at one end; this may be a read error. V usage is TRBV6-2 or TRBV6-3 and J usage is TRBJ2-3; 12 bases are shared with TRBD2. The CDR3 has 15 amino acids. Germline CDR1 reads MNHEY; CDR2 reads SVGEGT. The CDR3 sequence: CASNRLAGVTGTQYF. The CDR3 DNA reads TGTGCCAGCAATAGACTAGCGGGAGTTACAGGTACGCAGTATTTT.